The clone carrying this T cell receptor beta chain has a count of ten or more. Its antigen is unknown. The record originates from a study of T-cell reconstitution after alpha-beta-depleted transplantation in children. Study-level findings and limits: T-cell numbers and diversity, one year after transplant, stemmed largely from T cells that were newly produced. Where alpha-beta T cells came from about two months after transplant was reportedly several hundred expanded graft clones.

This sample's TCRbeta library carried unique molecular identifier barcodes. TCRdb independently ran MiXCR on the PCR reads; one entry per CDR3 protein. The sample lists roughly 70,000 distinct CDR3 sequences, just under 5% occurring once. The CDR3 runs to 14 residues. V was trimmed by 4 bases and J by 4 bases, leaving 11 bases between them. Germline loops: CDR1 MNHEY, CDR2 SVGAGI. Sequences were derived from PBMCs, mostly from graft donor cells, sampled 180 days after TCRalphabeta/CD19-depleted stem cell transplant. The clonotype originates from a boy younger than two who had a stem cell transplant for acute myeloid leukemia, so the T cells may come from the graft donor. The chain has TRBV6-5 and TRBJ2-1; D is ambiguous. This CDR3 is CASSFLDHYNEQFF. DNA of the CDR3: TGTGCCAGCAGTTTCCTGGACCATTACAATGAGCAGTTCTTC.